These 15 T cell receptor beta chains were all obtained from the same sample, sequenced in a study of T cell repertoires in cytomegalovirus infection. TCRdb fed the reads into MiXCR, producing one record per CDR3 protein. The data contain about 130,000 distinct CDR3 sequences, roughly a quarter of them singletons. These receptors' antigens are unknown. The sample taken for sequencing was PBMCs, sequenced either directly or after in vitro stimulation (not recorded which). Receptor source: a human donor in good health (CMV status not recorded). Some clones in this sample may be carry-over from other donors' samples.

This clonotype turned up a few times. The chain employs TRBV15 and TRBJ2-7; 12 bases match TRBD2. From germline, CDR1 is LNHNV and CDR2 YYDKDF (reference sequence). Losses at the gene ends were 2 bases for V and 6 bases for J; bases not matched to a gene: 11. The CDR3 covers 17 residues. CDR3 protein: CATSRRRLAGDPLEQYV. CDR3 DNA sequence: TGTGCCACCAGCAGACGTAGACTAGCGGGAGATCCGCTCGAGCAGTACGTC.

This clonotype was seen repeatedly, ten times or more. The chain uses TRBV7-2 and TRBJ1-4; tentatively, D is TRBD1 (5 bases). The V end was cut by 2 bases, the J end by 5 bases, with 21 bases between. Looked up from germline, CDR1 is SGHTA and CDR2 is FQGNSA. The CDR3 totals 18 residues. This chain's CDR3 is CASSLNVLPRTQNEKLFF. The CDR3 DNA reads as TGTGCCAGCAGCTTAAACGTTCTCCCTAGGACACAAAATGAAAAACTGTTTTTT.

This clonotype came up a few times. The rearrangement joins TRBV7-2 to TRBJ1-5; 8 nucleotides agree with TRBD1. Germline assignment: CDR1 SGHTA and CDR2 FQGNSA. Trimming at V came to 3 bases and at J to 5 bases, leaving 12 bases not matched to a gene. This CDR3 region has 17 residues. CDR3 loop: CASSFRSGTGIYQPQHF. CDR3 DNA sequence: TGTGCCAGCAGCTTTAGATCCGGGACAGGAATCTATCAGCCCCAGCATTTT.

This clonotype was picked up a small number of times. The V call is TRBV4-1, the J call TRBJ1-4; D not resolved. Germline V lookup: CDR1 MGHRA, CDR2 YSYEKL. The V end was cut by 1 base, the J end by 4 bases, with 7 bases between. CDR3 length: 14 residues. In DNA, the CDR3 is TGCGCCAGCAGCCAAGTTTGGGGTAATGAAAAACTGTTTTTT. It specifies CASSQVWGNEKLFF.

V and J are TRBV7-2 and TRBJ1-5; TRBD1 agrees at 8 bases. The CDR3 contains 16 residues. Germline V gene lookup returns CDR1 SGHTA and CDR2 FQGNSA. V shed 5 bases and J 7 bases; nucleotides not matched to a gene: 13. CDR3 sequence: CASSHLLAGGGQPQHF. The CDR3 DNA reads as TGTGCCAGCAGCCACCTCCTGGCAGGGGGCGGACAGCCCCAGCATTTT.

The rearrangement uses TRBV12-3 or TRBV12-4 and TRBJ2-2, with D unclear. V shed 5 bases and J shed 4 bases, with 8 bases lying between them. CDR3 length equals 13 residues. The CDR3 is CASSARLTGELFF. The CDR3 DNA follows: TGTGCCAGCAGTGCGAGGCTCACCGGGGAGCTGTTTTTT.

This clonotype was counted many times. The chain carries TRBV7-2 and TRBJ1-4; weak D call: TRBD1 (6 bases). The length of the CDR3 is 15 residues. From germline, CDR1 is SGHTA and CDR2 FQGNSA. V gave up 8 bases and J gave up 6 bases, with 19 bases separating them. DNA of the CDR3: TGTGCCAGCTTGCCGACAGGCCGATCTGATGAAAAACTGTTTTTT. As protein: CASLPTGRSDEKLFF.

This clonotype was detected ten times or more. The CDR3 nucleotides read TGTGCCAGCAGCTTCAGACTAGCAGATACGCAGTATTTT. Its translation: CASSFRLADTQYF. The gene calls are TRBV7-2 and TRBJ2-3, with D maybe TRBD2 (6 bases). The CDR3 has 13 residues. The germline V gene encodes CDR1 SGHTA and CDR2 FQGNSA. Trimming left V 3 bases short and J 4 bases short, with 8 bases between.

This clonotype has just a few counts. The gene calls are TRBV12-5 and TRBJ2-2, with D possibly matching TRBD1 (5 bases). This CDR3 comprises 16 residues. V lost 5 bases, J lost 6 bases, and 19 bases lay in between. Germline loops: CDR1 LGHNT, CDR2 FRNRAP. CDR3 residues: CASGPGEGVLAGELFF. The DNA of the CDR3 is TGTGCTAGTGGTCCAGGCGAAGGGGTTCTGGCCGGGGAGCTGTTTTTT.

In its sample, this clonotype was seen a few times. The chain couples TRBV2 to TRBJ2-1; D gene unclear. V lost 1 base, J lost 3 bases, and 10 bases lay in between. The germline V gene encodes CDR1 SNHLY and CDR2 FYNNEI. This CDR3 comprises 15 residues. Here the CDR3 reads CASSEGPERYNEQFF. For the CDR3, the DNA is TGTGCCAGCAGTGAAGGGCCGGAGCGCTACAATGAGCAGTTCTTC.

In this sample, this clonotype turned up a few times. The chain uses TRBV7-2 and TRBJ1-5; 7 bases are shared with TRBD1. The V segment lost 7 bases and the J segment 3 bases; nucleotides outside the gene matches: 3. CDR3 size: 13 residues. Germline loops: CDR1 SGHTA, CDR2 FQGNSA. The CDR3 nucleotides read TGTGCCAGCAACGGACAGGTCAATCAGCCCCAGCATTTT. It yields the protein CASNGQVNQPQHF.

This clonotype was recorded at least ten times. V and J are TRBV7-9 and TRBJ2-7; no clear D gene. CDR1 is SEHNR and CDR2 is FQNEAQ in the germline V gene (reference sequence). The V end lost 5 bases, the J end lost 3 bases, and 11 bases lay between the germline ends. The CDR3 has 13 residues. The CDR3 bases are TGTGCCAGCAGCCATCGCCTCGTCTACGAGCAGTACTTC. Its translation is CASSHRLVYEQYF. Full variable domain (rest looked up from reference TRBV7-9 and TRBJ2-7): DTGVSQNPRHKITKRGQNVTFRCDPISEHNRLYWYRQTLGQGPEFLTYFQNEAQLEKSRLLSDRFSAERPKGSFSTLEIQRTEQGDSAMYLCASSHRLVYEQYFGPGTRLTVT.

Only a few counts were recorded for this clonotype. In nucleotides, the CDR3 is TGTGCCAGCAGTAAATCGTCTAGCTACGAGCAGTACTTC. This encodes CASSKSSSYEQYF. The V and J genes are TRBV2 and TRBJ2-7; D call uncertain. This CDR3 contains 13 residues. Trimming removed 5 bases from V and 3 bases from J, with 11 bases in between. CDR1 SNHLY and CDR2 FYNNEI come from the germline V gene.

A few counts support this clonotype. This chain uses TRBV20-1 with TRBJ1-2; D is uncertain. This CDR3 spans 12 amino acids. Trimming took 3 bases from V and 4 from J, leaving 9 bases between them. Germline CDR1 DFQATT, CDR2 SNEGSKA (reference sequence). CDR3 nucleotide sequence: TGCAGTGCTAGGGACTTAGTCTATGGCTACACCTTC. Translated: CSARDLVYGYTF.

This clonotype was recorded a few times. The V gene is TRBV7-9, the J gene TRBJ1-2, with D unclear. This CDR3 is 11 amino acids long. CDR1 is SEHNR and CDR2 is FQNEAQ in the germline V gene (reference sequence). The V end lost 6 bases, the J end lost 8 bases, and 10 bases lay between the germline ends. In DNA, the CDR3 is TGTGCCAGCAGTTCCGTCTGGGGCTACACCTTC. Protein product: CASSSVWGYTF.